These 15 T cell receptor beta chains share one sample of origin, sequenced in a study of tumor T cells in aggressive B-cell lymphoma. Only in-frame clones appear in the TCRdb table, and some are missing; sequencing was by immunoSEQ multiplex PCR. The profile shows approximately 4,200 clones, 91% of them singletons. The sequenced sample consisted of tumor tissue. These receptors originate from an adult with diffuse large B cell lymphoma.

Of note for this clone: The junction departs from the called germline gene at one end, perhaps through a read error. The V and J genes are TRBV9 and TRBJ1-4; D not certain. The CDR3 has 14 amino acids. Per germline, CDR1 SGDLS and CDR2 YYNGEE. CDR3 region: CVSSVDNGPGKLFF. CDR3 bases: TGTGTCAGCAGCGTAGATAACGGTCCGGGAAAACTGTTTTTT.

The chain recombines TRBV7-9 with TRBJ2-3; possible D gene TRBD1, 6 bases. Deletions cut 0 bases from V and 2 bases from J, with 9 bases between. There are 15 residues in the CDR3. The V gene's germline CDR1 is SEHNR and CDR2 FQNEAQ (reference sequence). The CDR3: CASSLAGQNTDTQYF. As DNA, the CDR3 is TGTGCCAGCAGCTTAGCCGGACAGAACACAGATACGCAGTATTTT.

The CDR3 protein is CASSPASGGTDTQYF. The CDR3 DNA is TGTGCCAGCAGCCCTGCTAGCGGGGGCACAGATACGCAGTATTTT. The chain carries TRBV7-2 and TRBJ2-3; 9 positions match TRBD2. Germline CDR1 SGHTA, CDR2 FQGNSA. The trim removed 5 bases at V and 1 base at J, leaving 4 bases unmatched. The CDR3 has 15 residues. Drawing the rest from reference TRBV7-2 and TRBJ2-3, the complete variable domain is GAGVSQSPSNKVTEKGKDVELRCDPISGHTALYWYRQSLGQGLEFLIYFQGNSAPDKSGLPSDRFSAERTGGSVSTLTIQRTQQEDSAVYLCASSPASGGTDTQYFGPGTRLTVL.

The CDR3 DNA reads TGTGCCAGCAGCTTCCAGGGGCTCTACGAGCAGTACTTC. Amino acid sequence: CASSFQGLYEQYF. The V gene is TRBV11-2, the J gene TRBJ2-7; weak D call: TRBD1 (6 bases). The CDR3 contains 13 residues. Germline CDR1 SGHAT, CDR2 FQNNGV. The ends were cut back, 3 bases at V and 3 bases at J, with 9 bases in the middle.

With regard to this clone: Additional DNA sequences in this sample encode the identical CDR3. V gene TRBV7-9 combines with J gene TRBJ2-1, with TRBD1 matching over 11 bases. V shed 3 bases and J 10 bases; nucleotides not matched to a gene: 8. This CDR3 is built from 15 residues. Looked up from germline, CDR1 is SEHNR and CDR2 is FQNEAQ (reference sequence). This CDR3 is CASSFGTGGSWEQFF. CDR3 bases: TGTGCCAGCAGCTTTGGGACAGGGGGGTCGTGGGAGCAGTTCTTC.

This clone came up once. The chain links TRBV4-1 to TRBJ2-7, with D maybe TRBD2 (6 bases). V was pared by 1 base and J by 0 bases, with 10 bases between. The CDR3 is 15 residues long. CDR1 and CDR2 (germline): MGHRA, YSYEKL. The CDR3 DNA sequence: TGCGCCAGCAGCCAAGGGTCCGGGAGCTCCTACGAGCAGTACTTC. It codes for CASSQGSGSSYEQYF.

The CDR3 reads CASSLGRAGQYF. For the CDR3, the DNA is TGTGCCAGCAGCCTAGGGAGGGCCGGGCAGTACTTC. This sequence joins TRBV11-2 and TRBJ2-7; 7 bases agree with TRBD2. Germline loops: CDR1 SGHAT, CDR2 FQNNGV. The CDR3 contains 12 residues. Losses at the gene ends were 5 bases for V and 9 bases for J; bases not matched to a gene: 7.

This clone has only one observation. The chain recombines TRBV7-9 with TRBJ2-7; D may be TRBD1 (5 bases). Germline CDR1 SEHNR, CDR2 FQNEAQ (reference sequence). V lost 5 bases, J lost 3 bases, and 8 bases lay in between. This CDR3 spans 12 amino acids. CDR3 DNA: TGTGCCAGCAGCCACCAGGGCTACGAGCAGTACTTC. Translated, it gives CASSHQGYEQYF.

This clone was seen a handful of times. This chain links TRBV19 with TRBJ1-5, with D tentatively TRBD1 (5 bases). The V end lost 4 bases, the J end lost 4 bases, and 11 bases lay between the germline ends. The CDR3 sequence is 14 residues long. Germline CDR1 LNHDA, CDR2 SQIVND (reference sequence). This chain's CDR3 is CASSKGNRNQPQHF. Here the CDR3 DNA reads TGTGCCAGTAGTAAGGGGAATCGAAATCAGCCCCAGCATTTT.

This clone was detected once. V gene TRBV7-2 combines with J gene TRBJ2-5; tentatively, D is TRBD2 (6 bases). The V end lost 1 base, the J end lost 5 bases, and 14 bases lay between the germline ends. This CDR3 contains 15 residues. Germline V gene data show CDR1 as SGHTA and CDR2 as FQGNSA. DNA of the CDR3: TGTGCCAGCAGCTTAGTGGTGGGAGGAGGGGAGACCCAGTACTTC. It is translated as CASSLVVGGGETQYF.

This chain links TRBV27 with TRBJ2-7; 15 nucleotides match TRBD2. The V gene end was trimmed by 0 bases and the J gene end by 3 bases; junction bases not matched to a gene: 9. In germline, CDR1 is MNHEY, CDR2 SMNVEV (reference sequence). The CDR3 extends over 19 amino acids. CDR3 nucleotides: TGTGCCAGCAGTTTATCGGGACTAGCGGGAGGAGTACCCGTCTACGAGCAGTACTTC. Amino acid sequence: CASSLSGLAGGVPVYEQYF.

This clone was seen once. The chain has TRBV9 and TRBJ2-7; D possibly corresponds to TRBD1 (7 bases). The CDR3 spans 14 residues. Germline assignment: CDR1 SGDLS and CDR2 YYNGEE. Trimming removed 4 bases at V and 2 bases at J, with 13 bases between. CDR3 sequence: CASSPQGGPYEQYF. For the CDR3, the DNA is TGTGCCAGCAGCCCTCAGGGGGGCCCCTACGAGCAGTACTTC.

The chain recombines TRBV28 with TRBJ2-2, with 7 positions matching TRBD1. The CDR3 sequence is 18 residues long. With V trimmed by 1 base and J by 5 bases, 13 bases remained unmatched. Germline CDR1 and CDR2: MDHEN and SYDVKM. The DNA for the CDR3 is TGTGCCAGCAGTTTATCGCCTCCGCGGACAGGTTATACCGGGGAGCTGTTTTTT. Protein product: CASSLSPPRTGYTGELFF.

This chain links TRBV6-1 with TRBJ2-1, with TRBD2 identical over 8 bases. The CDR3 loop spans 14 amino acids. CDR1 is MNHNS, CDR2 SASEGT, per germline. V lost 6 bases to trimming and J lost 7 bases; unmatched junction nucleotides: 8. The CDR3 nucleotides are TGTGCCAGCAGAAGCGGGAGTAGGGTGAATGAGCAGTTCTTC. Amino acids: CASRSGSRVNEQFF.

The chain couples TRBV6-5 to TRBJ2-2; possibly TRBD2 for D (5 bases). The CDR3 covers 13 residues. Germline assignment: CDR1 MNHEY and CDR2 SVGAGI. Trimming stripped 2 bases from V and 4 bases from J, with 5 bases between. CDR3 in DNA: TGTGCCAGCAGTTACCTAGCCACCGGGGAGCTGTTTTTT. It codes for CASSYLATGELFF.